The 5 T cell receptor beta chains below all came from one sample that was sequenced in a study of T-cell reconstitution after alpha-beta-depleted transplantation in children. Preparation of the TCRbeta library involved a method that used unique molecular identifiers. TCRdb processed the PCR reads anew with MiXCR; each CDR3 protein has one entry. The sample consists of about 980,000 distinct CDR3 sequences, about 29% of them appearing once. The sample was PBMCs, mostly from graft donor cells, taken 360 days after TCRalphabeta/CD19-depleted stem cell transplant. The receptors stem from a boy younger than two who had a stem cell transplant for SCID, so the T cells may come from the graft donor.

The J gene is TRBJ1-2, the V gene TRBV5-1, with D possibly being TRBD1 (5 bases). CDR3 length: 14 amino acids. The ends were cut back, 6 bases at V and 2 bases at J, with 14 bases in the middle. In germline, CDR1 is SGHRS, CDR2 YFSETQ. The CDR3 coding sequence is TGCGCCAGCAACCCAGGGAGAGGAAACTATGGCTACACCTTC. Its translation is CASNPGRGNYGYTF.

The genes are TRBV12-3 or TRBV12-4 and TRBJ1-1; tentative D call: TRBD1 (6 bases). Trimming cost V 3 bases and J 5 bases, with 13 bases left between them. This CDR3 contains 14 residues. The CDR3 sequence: CASSFGGRGTEAFF. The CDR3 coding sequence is TGTGCCAGCAGTTTTGGGGGGCGCGGAACTGAAGCTTTCTTT.

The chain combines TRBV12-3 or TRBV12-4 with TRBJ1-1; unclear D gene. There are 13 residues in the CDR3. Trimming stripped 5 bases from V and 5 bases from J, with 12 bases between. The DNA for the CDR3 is TGTGCCAGCAGTGACCGCGCTCTAACTGAAGCTTTCTTT. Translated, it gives CASSDRALTEAFF.

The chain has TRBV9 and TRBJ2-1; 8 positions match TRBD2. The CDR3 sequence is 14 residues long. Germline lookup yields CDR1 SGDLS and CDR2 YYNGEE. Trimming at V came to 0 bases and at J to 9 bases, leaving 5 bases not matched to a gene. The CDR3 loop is CASSVAPAGVEQFF. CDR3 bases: TGTGCCAGCAGCGTAGCTCCAGCGGGGGTTGAGCAGTTCTTC.

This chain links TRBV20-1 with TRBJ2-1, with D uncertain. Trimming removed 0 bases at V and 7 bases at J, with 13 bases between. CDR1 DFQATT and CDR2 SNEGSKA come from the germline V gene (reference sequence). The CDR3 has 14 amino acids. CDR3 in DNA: TGCAGTGCTAGAGATAGCCGTCGGTGGAATGAGCAGTTCTTC. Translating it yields CSARDSRRWNEQFF.